This TCR beta chain was identified in a study of shared clonotypes between healthy human individuals. Notes on the study in general: Clonotype sharing among the donors was expected to vary with sequencing depth.

A remark on this clone: Its antigen is still unknown.

Assay execution proceeded at the deep level. Genomic DNA (from each subset) was split evenly across several immunoSEQ plates. The repertoire was sequenced with immunoSEQ multiplex PCR; TCRdb's copy has only in-frame clones and lacks some. This table holds around 530,000 clones, roughly 79% found once. The CDR3 has 14 residues. V lost 4 bases, J lost 6 bases, and 12 bases lay in between. Germline lookup yields CDR1 SGHAT and CDR2 FQNNGV. The receptor was isolated from a woman aged 40 to 50 in good health. Some clones in this sample may be carry-over from other donors' samples. Sample: PBMCs. This chain links TRBV11-2 with TRBJ2-2; D is uncertain. The CDR3 region has the DNA TGTGCCAGCAGCTCCCTTGGAGTTCCCGGGGAGCTGTTTTTT. It translates to CASSSLGVPGELFF.